Following are 5 T cell receptor beta chains from one sample sequenced in a study of CD4 T cells in relation to SARS-CoV-2 and coronaviruses (dated by TCRdb to about 2021). The library relied on the immunoSEQ multiplex PCR assay. What TCRdb holds here is the immuneACCESS table cut down to in-frame rearrangements. Part of the clones is not present; checked against another copy, under half of the missing clones reflect an unresolved V gene, and the others are unexplained. The sample table shows about 12,000 clones, and roughly 71% are seen once. The leading ten clones occupy more than 6.5% of the sample. CD4+ T cells from unexposed donors were collected before the COVID-19 pandemic (2011-2018). Following 10 days of culture, the EasySep CD4+ T cell isolation kit was used to isolate CD4+ T cells. Their recognized antigens are unknown. The sample taken for sequencing was CD4+ T cells from PBMCs, cultured in vitro. The receptors originated from a human donor in good health.

V is TRBV18 and J is TRBJ1-6, with 9 bases matching TRBD1. J gave up 9 bases and V 5 bases, and 8 bases lay outside the gene matches. The CDR3 consists of 15 residues. CDR1 and CDR2 (germline): KGHSH, LQKENI. The CDR3 coding sequence is TGTGCCAGCTCAACCACGGGACAGGGAGGTTCACCCCTCCACTTT. It yields the protein CASSTTGQGGSPLHF.

The table lists this clone with a few counts. This chain uses TRBV19 with TRBJ2-1; D is perhaps TRBD1 (5 bases). The length of the CDR3 is 14 residues. The V end was cut by 5 bases, the J end by 6 bases, with 14 bases between. Germline V gene data show CDR1 as LNHDA and CDR2 as SQIVND (reference sequence). The CDR3 loop reads CASSSPRVGNEQFF. The CDR3 region has the DNA TGTGCCAGTAGTTCACCCAGGGTCGGCAATGAGCAGTTCTTC.

The rearrangement uses TRBV25-1 and TRBJ2-4; 7 bases agree with TRBD1. Losses at the gene ends were 3 bases for V and 0 bases for J; bases not matched to a gene: 8. The CDR3 runs to 17 residues. Looked up from germline, CDR1 is MGHDK and CDR2 is SYGVNS. CDR3 in DNA: TGTGCCAGCAGTGACATGACAGGGCCGCTAGCCAAAAACATTCAGTACTTC. Translation gives CASSDMTGPLAKNIQYF.

The chain carries TRBV20-1 and TRBJ1-1, with D unresolved. CDR1 is DFQATT and CDR2 is SNEGSKA in the germline V gene (reference sequence). With 3 bases removed from V and 4 bases from J, the gap between germline ends came to 12 bases. CDR3 length equals 13 residues. The CDR3 loop reads CSASIPTGTEAFF. Written as DNA, the CDR3 is TGCAGTGCTAGTATCCCGACGGGCACTGAAGCTTTCTTT.

This clone was counted a single time. This rearrangement joins TRBV20-1 to TRBJ2-1, with 10 nucleotides matching TRBD2. Trimming took 3 bases from V and 8 from J; bases not matched to a gene: 10. Germline-derived CDR1 and CDR2 are DFQATT and SNEGSKA (reference sequence). This CDR3 contains 15 residues. Here the CDR3 DNA reads TGCAGTGCTAGTTTTCCAGCGGGAGGGCCAGATGAGCAGTTCTTC. Translation gives CSASFPAGGPDEQFF.